The 9 T cell receptor beta chains in this list originate from one sample, sequenced in a study of T cells in Graves' hyperthyroidism and ophthalmopathy. Amplification yielded TCR beta CDR3 regions, with RNA transcripts as the source. Carried out on the TCR CDR3, a first-round RT-PCR used the HTBI primer set. TCRdb called the multiplex PCR reads again in MiXCR, with one record for every CDR3 protein. The sample lists hundreds of thousands of distinct CDR3 sequences, 15% to 20% seen once, with around 17% in the top ten. Sequencing input: blood. The receptors come from a woman between 45 and 60 years old with Graves' hyperthyroidism that later progressed to Graves' ophthalmopathy.

This clonotype was counted at least ten times. The chain carries TRBV2 and TRBJ1-1, with D perhaps TRBD1 (6 bases). CDR1 is SNHLY, CDR2 FYNNEI, per germline. CDR3 length: 19 residues. Between the trimmed V and J ends, which lost 10 bases and 6 bases, there was a span of 36 bases. Here the CDR3 reads CAMGALMSQDRMGWAEAFF. In DNA form, the CDR3 reads TGTGCCATGGGGGCTCTTATGAGTCAGGACAGAATGGGATGGGCTGAAGCTTTCTTT.

Note on this clonotype: A much larger clone sits a single nucleotide away, making a read error possible. The CDR3 is CASSSPPKDRDERYF. The CDR3 coding sequence is TGTGCCAGCAGTTCCCCTCCAAAAGACAGGGACGAGCGGTACTTC. This rearrangement joins TRBV12-3 or TRBV12-4 to TRBJ2-7; 7 bases match TRBD1. This CDR3 is 15 amino acids long.

Worth noting for this clonotype: A clone one base away is much larger, so this may be a read error. The CDR3 does not close with the conserved phenylalanine or tryptophan, likely indicating a read error. This chain uses TRBV5-1 with TRBJ1-2; D is unresolved. Trimming removed 0 bases at V and 4 bases at J, with 13 bases between. The CDR3 contains 15 residues. Germline CDR1 is SGHRS and CDR2 is YFSETQ. The CDR3 reads CASSLDGSTFYGYTL. In DNA, the CDR3 is TGCGCCAGCAGCTTGGACGGGTCCACCTTCTATGGCTACACCCTC.

The chain is built from TRBV6-1 and TRBJ1-2; D might be TRBD1 (5 bases). Germline assignment: CDR1 MNHNS and CDR2 SASEGT. This CDR3 spans 13 amino acids. V dropped 8 bases and J dropped 7 bases, with 17 bases sitting between them. CDR3 coding DNA: TGTGCCAGCTGGGCGGGGACCAAAACTGGCTACACCTTC. Translating it yields CASWAGTKTGYTF.

The chain combines TRBV15 with TRBJ2-3; TRBD2 matches 7 bases. CDR3 size: 15 residues. The V and J ends lost 4 bases and 0 bases, in that order; junction bases with no gene match: 4. CDR1 and CDR2 from the germline V gene are LNHNV and YYDKDF (reference sequence). The CDR3 sequence: CATSTGTTSTDTQYF. The CDR3, as DNA: TGTGCCACCAGCACCGGGACTACTAGCACAGATACGCAGTATTTT. Combining the CDR3 with reference TRBV15 and TRBJ2-3 gives the whole variable domain DAMVIQNPRYQVTQFGKPVTLSCSQTLNHNVMYWYQQKSSQAPKLLFHYYDKDFNNEADTPDNFQSRRPNTSFCFLDIRSPGLGDTAMYLCATSTGTTSTDTQYFGPGTRLTVL.

The J gene is TRBJ1-4, the V gene TRBV7-8, with 8 bases matching TRBD1. With V trimmed by 5 bases and J by 9 bases, 11 bases remained unmatched. This CDR3 contains 15 residues. Germline lookup yields CDR1 SGHVS and CDR2 FQNEAQ. The DNA for the CDR3 is TGTGCCAGCAGCCAGGCTGGCGACAGGGGAAAAAAACTGTTTTTT. Translated, it gives CASSQAGDRGKKLFF.

This clonotype was picked up a small number of times. The chain has TRBV29-1 and TRBJ1-2, with D hard to call. The V end lost 6 bases, the J end lost 4 bases, and 15 bases lay between the germline ends. Looked up from germline, CDR1 is SQVTM and CDR2 is ANQGSEA. This CDR3 contains 13 residues. The CDR3 DNA follows: TGCAGCGTCCCTTCCAGTTATACCTATGGCTACACCTTC. Its translation: CSVPSSYTYGYTF.

This clonotype was seen many times. The rearrangement links TRBV11-1 to TRBJ2-2, with a weak D call TRBD1 (6 bases). Germline CDR1 reads SGHAT; CDR2 reads FQDESV (reference sequence). Trimming took off 5 bases at V and 3 bases at J, with 13 bases between the two ends. This CDR3 region has 15 residues. CDR3 region: CASSLEAGDTGELFF. CDR3 coding DNA: TGTGCCAGCAGCCTGGAGGCAGGGGACACCGGGGAGCTGTTTTTT.

The chain employs TRBV7-8 and TRBJ2-3; possible D gene TRBD1, 7 bases. CDR3 length: 12 residues. The germline gives CDR1 SGHVS, CDR2 FQNEAQ. V lost 3 bases and J lost 14, with 15 bases in between. CDR3 in amino acids: CASSFDRAGRYF. The CDR3 nucleotides read TGTGCCAGCAGCTTCGACAGGGCGGGGAGGTATTTT.